The sequence of this T cell receptor beta chain was determined in a study of Ad26.COV2.S vaccination and SARS-CoV-2 variants (dated by TCRdb to the early 2020s). As for the study more broadly: Vaccine-arm donors came from COV1001, a multicentre, randomized, double-blind, placebo-controlled phase I-IIa trial of Ad26.COV2.S in healthy adults. Ad26.COV2.S was administered intramuscularly at 5 x 10^10 or 1 x 10^11 viral particles, either as a single shot or as two shots given 56 days apart. Sequencing of the TCRbeta repertoire served to evaluate the specificity and breadth of SARS-CoV-2-reactive T cell receptors following Ad26.COV2.S vaccination. A total of 32 samples were included in the TCR-sequenced set, comprising roughly 19 Ad26.COV2.S vaccine recipients, 5 placebo recipients and 8 SARS-CoV-2 convalescent individuals. Participants in the trial were split at random into five groups of five each, receiving low-dose or high-dose Ad26.COV2.S once or twice, or else placebo on both occasions. Throughout the experiments and outcome assessment, investigators stayed blinded to trial group allocation. Here is what the overall study found, with its caveats: Compared with placebo recipients, Ad26.COV2.S recipients showed higher spike-specific TCR breadth (P = 0.0014). It was noted by the authors that total T cell responses may have been underestimated by the TCR breadth and depth analyses. After vaccination, substantial breadth of spike-specific CD8+ and CD4+ T cell responses was reported. Comparing responses between vaccine doses or regimens was not something the study was powered to do. Comparable non-spike TCR breadth was observed between vaccine and placebo recipients, consistent with only spike being contained in the vaccine.

V lost 8 bases and J lost 0 bases; the stretch between them is 14 bases long. Counted from cysteine to phenylalanine, this CDR3 has 14 amino acids. Of all the DNA, just the CDR3 is kept, 42 bases in frame from base 1. Reading the germline V gene (reference sequence) gives CDR1 GTSNPN and CDR2 SVGIG. What the treatment or condition label conveys for this sample: about 20 received Ad26.COV2.S at low or high dose, single or two shots; five or six received placebo; per-sample allocation not given. For vaccine and placebo recipients, repertoires were sequenced using samples collected on day 63 after the first injection. Cohort 1b enrolled 20 to 30 adults aged 18-55 years at a single site in Boston, USA, between 29 July and 7 August 2020. As a vaccine, Ad26.COV2.S was a replication-incompetent adenovirus type 26 vector that expressed a prefusion-stabilized SARS-CoV-2 spike protein derived from the original Wuhan strain.

The immunoSEQ Assay was used to sequence TCRbeta CDR3 regions. After extraction, genomic DNA underwent amplification by bias-controlled multiplex PCR, followed by high-throughput sequencing. The source study handled its data this way. To quantify the absolute abundance of every unique TCRbeta CDR3 region, sequences were collapsed and filtered. T cell fraction was estimated by normalizing TCRbeta template counts to usable DNA, with usable DNA measured through amplification of reference genes found in all nucleated cells. Repertoire TCRs were annotated as SARS-CoV-2-specific when V gene, CDR3 amino acid sequence and J gene were exactly matched to a known reactive TCR set. The reference SARS-CoV-2 TCR set was obtained from MIRA and was filtered for enrichment in COVID-19-positive ImmuneCODE repertoires, whereby public or cross-reactive TCRs were removed. Using the MIRA antigens, annotated TCRs were further analysed by specific ORF or by position within an ORF. Breadth was defined as annotated unique rearrangements over total unique productive rearrangements; depth was the summed frequency of those rearrangements. Two-sided Wilcoxon rank-sum tests were applied when comparing TCR breadth between groups. This is the immuneACCESS table as TCRdb keeps it, with only in-frame sequences that have V and J called. A part of the clones is gone; compared with another copy, unresolved V genes explain less than half, and the rest is unexplained. The V and J calls and clone size are taken from that table; D and trimming were inferred from the DNA. Present in this sample are around 450,000 clones, 75% to 95% of which were seen just once. Of the sample, 12% falls within the top ten clones.

A remark on this clone: Its recognized antigen is unknown. Base qualities are not provided; no much larger clone lies one nucleotide away.

The source of this sequence is a person aged 18-65 years who received the Ad26.COV2.S COVID-19 vaccine or a placebo. Sample: peripheral blood, taken in a trial of Ad26.COV2.S vaccine versus placebo. The sequence is built from TRBV30 and TRBJ1-3, with TRBD1 perhaps the D gene, on 6 matching bases. The base sequence is TGTGCCCGACAGGACGTAACCTCTGGAAACACCATATATTTT. Its protein product is CARQDVTSGNTIYF.